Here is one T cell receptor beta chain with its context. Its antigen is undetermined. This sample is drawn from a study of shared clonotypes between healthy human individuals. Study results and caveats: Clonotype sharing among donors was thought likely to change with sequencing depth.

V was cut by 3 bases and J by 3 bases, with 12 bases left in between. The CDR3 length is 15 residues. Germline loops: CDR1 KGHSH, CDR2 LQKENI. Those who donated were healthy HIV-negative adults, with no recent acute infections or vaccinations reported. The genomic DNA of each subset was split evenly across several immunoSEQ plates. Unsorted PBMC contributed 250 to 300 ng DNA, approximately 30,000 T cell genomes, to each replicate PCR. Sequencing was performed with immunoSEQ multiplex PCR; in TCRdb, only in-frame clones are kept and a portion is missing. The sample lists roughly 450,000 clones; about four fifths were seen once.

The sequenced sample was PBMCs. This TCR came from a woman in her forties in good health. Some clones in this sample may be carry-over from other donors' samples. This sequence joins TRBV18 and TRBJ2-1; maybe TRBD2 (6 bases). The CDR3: CASSPPGVGYNEQFF. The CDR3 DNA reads TGTGCCAGCTCACCCCCGGGAGTTGGCTACAATGAGCAGTTCTTC.